The 7 T cell receptor beta chains given below trace back to one sample, sequenced in a study of T cells in Graves' hyperthyroidism and ophthalmopathy. Researchers amplified the TCR beta CDR3 regions from RNA transcripts. The study used the HTBI primer set for a first-round RT-PCR of the TCR CDR3. MiXCR, run by TCRdb on the multiplex PCR reads, gives a single entry per CDR3 protein. The repertoire holds some 490,000 distinct CDR3 sequences, roughly 23% seen once, with approximately 49% in the top ten. Sample: blood. These receptors were taken from a woman aged 70-85 years with Graves' ophthalmopathy.

In this sample, this clonotype turned up a few times. This chain links TRBV6-2 or TRBV6-3 with TRBJ1-2; TRBD1 might be the D (6 bases). Germline CDR1 reads MNHEY; CDR2 reads SVGEGT. CDR3 size: 14 residues. V was clipped by 5 bases and J by 2 bases, with 12 bases between them. CDR3 residues: CASSRVTGNYGYTF. DNA for the CDR3: TGTGCCAGCAGTAGGGTAACAGGGAACTATGGCTACACCTTC.

This clonotype was seen repeatedly, ten times or more. This chain uses TRBV7-8 with TRBJ1-2; 9 positions match TRBD1. The germline V gene encodes CDR1 SGHVS and CDR2 FQNEAQ. Losses at the gene ends were 4 bases for V and 8 bases for J; bases not matched to a gene: 5. The CDR3 spans 13 residues. In DNA, the CDR3 is TGTGCCAGCAGCTCCGGACAGGGGAGAGGCTACACCTTC. It is translated as CASSSGQGRGYTF.

The chain has TRBV19 and TRBJ1-1; D not resolved. This CDR3 comprises 10 residues. V was trimmed by 9 bases and J by 6 bases, leaving 8 bases between them. Germline-derived CDR1 and CDR2 are LNHDA and SQIVND (reference sequence). CDR3 sequence reads: CASLAPEAFF. CDR3 nucleotides: TGTGCCAGCCTTGCCCCTGAAGCTTTCTTT.

This clonotype is medium-sized (0.01 to 0.1%) in the sample. The chain combines TRBV7-9 with TRBJ2-1, with 11 bases lining up with TRBD2. The J segment lost 7 bases and the V segment lost 5 bases, leaving 10 bases of the junction unmatched. The CDR3 contains 16 residues. CDR1 SEHNR and CDR2 FQNEAQ come from the germline V gene (reference sequence). For the CDR3, the DNA is TGTGCCAGCAGCCTAATTGGACTAGCGGGCATGAATGAGCAGTTCTTC. Residues: CASSLIGLAGMNEQFF.

This clonotype was observed at least ten times. J is TRBJ2-7 and V is TRBV7-9; D not certain. This CDR3 is built from 14 residues. Germline-derived CDR1 and CDR2 are SEHNR and FQNEAQ (reference sequence). Trimming stripped 2 bases from V and 0 bases from J, with 8 bases between. CDR3 nucleotides: TGTGCCAGCAGCTTAACGGCCAGCTCCTACGAGCAGTACTTC. Protein product: CASSLTASSYEQYF.

This rearrangement joins TRBV6-2 or TRBV6-3 to TRBJ2-2; 13 nucleotides match TRBD2. J gave up 0 bases and V 2 bases, and 3 bases lay outside the gene matches. This CDR3 comprises 18 residues. CDR1 is MNHEY, CDR2 SVGEGT, per germline. The CDR3 reads CASSYTSGRAPNTGELFF. CDR3 bases: TGTGCCAGCAGTTACACTAGCGGGAGGGCCCCGAACACCGGGGAGCTGTTTTTT.

The rearrangement uses TRBV5-1 and TRBJ2-7, with a possible D match to TRBD2 (5 bases). Deletions cut 4 bases from V and 5 bases from J, with 16 bases between. The germline gives CDR1 SGHRS, CDR2 YFSETQ. CDR3 length: 14 amino acids. CDR3: CASSPGGNENEQYF. The CDR3 DNA is TGCGCCAGCAGCCCCGGAGGCAACGAGAACGAGCAGTACTTC.